This T cell receptor beta chain was profiled in a study of blood T cell repertoires in COVID-19. Study background: Researchers got acute and convalescent COVID-19 samples from the United States, Italy and Spain. From T cells, B-cell-depleted T cells, or PBMCs came the material, which was cDNA or gDNA.

The V end lost 1 base, the J end lost 0 bases, and 10 bases lay between the germline ends. Germline assignment: CDR1 LGHNA and CDR2 YSLEER. There are 16 residues in the CDR3. The protocol was immunoSEQ multiplex PCR, while the TCRdb copy is restricted to in-frame clones and leaves out a portion. The data contain roughly 180,000 clones, approximately 85% of them seen just once; the ten biggest clones take up about 1.2%. The rearrangement links TRBV4-3 to TRBJ1-3; D may be TRBD1 (6 bases). The sequenced sample was peripheral blood. This TCR came from a man aged 60-69 years who had recovered from COVID-19. CDR3 bases: TGCGCCAGCAGCCAAGGAACAGGGAACTCTGGAAACACCATATATTTT. It is translated as CASSQGTGNSGNTIYF.